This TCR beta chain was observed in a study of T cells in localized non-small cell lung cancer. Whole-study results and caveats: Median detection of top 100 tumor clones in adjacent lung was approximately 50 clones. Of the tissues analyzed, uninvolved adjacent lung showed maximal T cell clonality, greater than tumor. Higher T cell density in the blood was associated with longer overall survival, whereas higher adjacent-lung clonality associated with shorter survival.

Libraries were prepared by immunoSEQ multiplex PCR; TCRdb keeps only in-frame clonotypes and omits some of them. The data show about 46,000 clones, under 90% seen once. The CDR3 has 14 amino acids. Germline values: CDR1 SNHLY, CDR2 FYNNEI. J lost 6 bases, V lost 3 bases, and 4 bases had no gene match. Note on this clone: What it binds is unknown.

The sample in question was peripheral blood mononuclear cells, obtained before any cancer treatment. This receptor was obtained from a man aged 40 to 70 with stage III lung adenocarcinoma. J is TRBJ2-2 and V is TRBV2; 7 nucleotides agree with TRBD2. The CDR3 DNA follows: TGTGCCAGCAGTGATCGTGGGGGGGCCGGGGAGCTGTTTTTT. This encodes CASSDRGGAGELFF.